This T cell receptor (beta chain) stems from a study of response to subunit inactivated influenza vaccine (dated by TCRdb to the late 2010s). Regarding the research as a whole: To follow how T cells responded to a trivalent subunit inactivated influenza vaccine, the researchers relied on deep quantitative profiling of the T cell receptor repertoire.

As to this clonotype: There is no known antigen for this receptor. It has no much larger one-base neighbor in the sample; base qualities were not kept.

General findings and caveats noted by the study authors: The authors proposed that each seasonal influenza vaccination may bring in only a limited number of new T cells.

Library construction relied on RT-PCR. Sequencing instrument: Illumina HiSeq 2500. The public reads were reanalyzed by TCRdb: fastp trimming at Q25, MiXCR alignment, in-frame beta chains only. Entries that share a CDR3 protein sequence are merged under the most common genes and DNA. The sample data list roughly 790,000 distinct CDR3 sequences, and 21% of these were observed just once. The top ten hold 10% to 13% of the sample. The CDR3 measures 13 amino acids from cysteine to phenylalanine. CDR3 DNA only is kept here, 39 bases in frame from base 1. The germline V gene encodes CDR1 SGHTA and CDR2 FQGNSA. At the junction V is shortened by 7 bases and J by 7 bases, with 11 bases in between.

The source is a man aged 50 to 60 who received an inactivated influenza vaccine. Donor details come from another sample of the same person, matched by shared clones. The sequencing used PBMCs from blood, collected 5 days after vaccination. This sequence uses TRBV7-2 and TRBJ1-6; TRBD1 might be the D gene, on 5 matching bases. In nucleotides, the sequence is TGTGCCAGCACGAGACAGAAGAATTCACCCCTCCACTTT. This yields the protein CASTRQKNSPLHF.